One sample yielded the 6 T cell receptor beta chains listed below, sequenced in a study of beta chain features in type 1 diabetes. Study-level results: TCRB CDR3 length was moderately but significantly reduced in all four CD4+ subsets of Type 1 diabetes patients.

Since all of the isolated RNA was reverse transcribed, expressed TCRB transcripts were what got sequenced. Sequencing used immunoSEQ multiplex PCR; TCRdb keeps in-frame clones, though not all of them. This sample has over 150,000 clones, with approximately 10% found just once. Their target antigens are unknown. The sequenced sample consisted of central memory CD4+ T cells from blood. All receptors derive from a man aged 25-45 years with type 1 diabetes.

This clone has just a few counts. This rearrangement joins TRBV7-3 to TRBJ2-2; 7 bases align to TRBD1. The CDR3 loop spans 14 amino acids. V lost 5 bases to trimming and J lost 3 bases; unmatched junction nucleotides: 3. Germline V gene sequence: CDR1 SGHTA, CDR2 FQGTGA. For the CDR3, the DNA is TGTGCCAGCAGCCGACAGGGAGACACCGGGGAGCTGTTTTTT. It codes for CASSRQGDTGELFF.

This clone was counted a few times. V and J are TRBV11-3 and TRBJ1-1, with D possibly TRBD1 on 6 matching bases. CDR1 is SGHNT, CDR2 YENEEA, per germline. V lost 5 bases and J lost 1, with 8 bases in between. The CDR3 is made up of 13 amino acids. CDR3 in DNA: TGTGCCAGCAGCCTGGGGGCGAACACTGAAGCTTTCTTT. Encoded protein: CASSLGANTEAFF.

This chain uses TRBV11-2 with TRBJ2-7; TRBD1 is a possible D gene (5 bases). CDR3 length: 14 amino acids. Germline V gene data show CDR1 as SGHAT and CDR2 as FQNNGV. V gave up 2 bases and J gave up 2 bases, with 10 bases separating them. The CDR3 sequence: CASSLNTGPYEQYF. DNA for the CDR3: TGTGCCAGCAGCTTAAATACAGGACCCTACGAGCAGTACTTC.

This clone was seen only a few times. This chain connects TRBV5-4 to TRBJ2-3, with D maybe TRBD1 (5 bases). This CDR3 spans 16 amino acids. V lost 4 bases to trimming and J lost 2 bases, with 17 bases between them. Germline V gives CDR1 SGHNT, CDR2 YYREEE (reference sequence). CDR3 loop: CASSPPAGLVTDTQYF. CDR3 nucleotides: TGTGCCAGCAGCCCCCCAGCAGGGCTCGTCACAGATACGCAGTATTTT.

This clone has just a few counts. The chain employs TRBV5-4 and TRBJ2-7; 9 positions match TRBD2. There are 15 residues in the CDR3. In germline, CDR1 is SGHNT, CDR2 YYREEE (reference sequence). J lost 2 bases, V lost 4 bases, and 7 bases had no gene match. As DNA, the CDR3 is TGTGCCAGCAGCCCTGTCGCGGGAGGGCCCTACGAGCAGTACTTC. This encodes CASSPVAGGPYEQYF.

The CDR3: CASSRPTAFEAFF. The CDR3 DNA reads as TGTGCCAGCAGCCGGCCGACAGCCTTTGAAGCTTTCTTT. The chain combines TRBV6-5 with TRBJ1-1; tentative D call: TRBD1 (5 bases). The ends were cut back, 6 bases at V and 7 bases at J, with 15 bases in the middle. The CDR3 has 13 residues. Per the germline V gene, CDR1 is MNHEY and CDR2 is SVGAGI.